These 22 T cell receptor beta chains were sequenced from one sample in a study of CD8 T cells in ankylosing spondylitis. TCRdb itself ran the 5' RACE reads through MiXCR, one entry per CDR3 protein. The data show roughly 91,000 distinct CDR3 sequences, about 7.7% seen once. The specimen was blood, either unsorted or a sorted T cell fraction (not recorded which). The receptors originated from a male donor with ankylosing spondylitis or in good health (not recorded which).

This clonotype has at least ten counts. The chain recombines TRBV19 with TRBJ2-7; no clear D gene. In germline, CDR1 is LNHDA, CDR2 SQIVND (reference sequence). V was clipped by 5 bases and J by 6 bases, with 14 bases between them. This CDR3 has 13 amino acids. CDR3: CASSVSAGLEQYF. Written as DNA, the CDR3 is TGTGCCAGTAGTGTGAGTGCCGGTCTCGAGCAGTACTTC. The full variable domain, completed using reference TRBV19 and TRBJ2-7, is DGGITQSPKYLFRKEGQNVTLSCEQNLNHDAMYWYRQDPGQGLRLIYYSQIVNDFQKGDIAEGYSVSREKKESFPLTVTSAQKNPTAFYLCASSVSAGLEQYFGPGTRLTVT.

Ten or more counts support this clonotype. The chain has TRBV10-3 and TRBJ1-2, with D tentatively TRBD1 (6 bases). The CDR3 contains 15 residues. In germline, CDR1 is ENHRY, CDR2 SYGVKD. Trimming shortened V by 2 bases and J by 7 bases, and 17 bases separated the two germline ends. This chain's CDR3 is CAISEPSLGGRGYTF. CDR3 bases: TGTGCCATCAGTGAGCCAAGCCTGGGGGGCCGTGGCTACACCTTC.

V and J are TRBV5-1 and TRBJ2-7, with 14 bases aligning to TRBD2. CDR3 length equals 18 residues. Germline-derived CDR1 and CDR2 are SGHRS and YFSETQ. V was pared by 1 base and J by 5 bases, with 11 bases of the junction left unmatched. The CDR3 protein is CASSLRLAGGPILDEQYF. The CDR3 DNA reads as TGCGCCAGCAGCTTGAGACTAGCGGGAGGGCCAATACTCGACGAGCAGTACTTC.

This clonotype was counted at least ten times. This chain joins TRBV20-1 and TRBJ2-1; D may be TRBD2 (7 bases). Trimming removed 3 bases at V and 1 base at J, with 10 bases between. Per germline, CDR1 DFQATT and CDR2 SNEGSKA (reference sequence). The CDR3 runs 14 residues. The CDR3 sequence is CSARRGPSYNEQFF. CDR3 DNA: TGCAGTGCTAGGCGGGGGCCTTCCTACAATGAGCAGTTCTTC.

There are many counts of this clonotype. The chain recombines TRBV20-1 with TRBJ1-5; D remains ambiguous. Germline V gene lookup returns CDR1 DFQATT and CDR2 SNEGSKA (reference sequence). This CDR3 region has 14 residues. The V gene lost 5 bases and the J gene lost 3 bases, with 14 bases spanning the gap. The CDR3 region is CSAGTGRDNQPQHF. The CDR3 nucleotides read TGCAGTGCTGGAACCGGGAGGGACAATCAGCCCCAGCATTTT.

This clonotype was seen repeatedly, ten times or more. The CDR3 sequence: CASSPWPTGRDEQYF. The CDR3 DNA is TGTGCCAGCAGCCCCTGGCCCACAGGGAGAGACGAGCAGTACTTC. The chain combines TRBV3-1 with TRBJ2-7, with D perhaps matching TRBD1 (6 bases). The V and J ends lost 4 bases and 5 bases respectively, with 18 bases between them. Germline V CDR1 and CDR2: LGHDT, YNNKEL (reference sequence). The CDR3 extends over 15 amino acids.

For this clonotype: Relative to the germline gene, one junction end is altered; a read error may explain this. The genes are TRBV12-3 or TRBV12-4 and TRBJ2-7; D possibly corresponds to TRBD2 (6 bases). The CDR3 covers 14 residues. The CDR3 loop reads CASRGGRGFYEQYF. The CDR3 region has the DNA TGTGCCAGCAGGGGCGGACGGGGGTTCTACGAGCAGTACTTT.

This clonotype was counted many times. V gene TRBV5-1 combines with J gene TRBJ2-4, with 9 positions matching TRBD2. Unmatched junction bases numbered 5, after V lost 0 bases and J lost 7 bases. The CDR3 contains 15 residues. Germline V lookup: CDR1 SGHRS, CDR2 YFSETQ. The CDR3 is CASSLEVAGANIQYF. For the CDR3, the DNA is TGCGCCAGCAGCTTGGAGGTAGCGGGAGCTAACATTCAGTACTTC.

The CDR3 region has the DNA TGTGCCAGCAGCCGGGAAAGCCGTGAGCAGTTCTTC. The encoded protein is CASSRESREQFF. The V and J genes are TRBV5-6 and TRBJ2-1, with D tentatively TRBD2 (5 bases). Germline V gene sequence: CDR1 SGHDT, CDR2 YYEEEE. V was cut by 4 bases and J by 9 bases, with 11 bases left in between. The length of the CDR3 is 12 residues.

In this sample, this clonotype turned up many times. The rearrangement links TRBV6-1 to TRBJ1-2, with a weak D call TRBD1 (5 bases). The CDR3 has 13 residues. Germline CDR1 and CDR2: MNHNS and SASEGT. V lost 4 bases, J lost 4 bases, and 10 bases lay in between. The CDR3 protein is CASSGKRGYGYTF. CDR3 DNA: TGTGCCAGCAGTGGGAAAAGGGGCTATGGCTACACCTTC.

This clonotype was seen at least ten times. V and J are TRBV20-1 and TRBJ1-2, with 10 positions matching TRBD1. V lost 7 bases, J lost 4 bases, and 9 bases stayed unmatched. CDR1 and CDR2 from the germline V gene are DFQATT and SNEGSKA (reference sequence). The CDR3 spans 14 residues. The CDR3 DNA reads as TGCAGTGTCTATGACAGGGGGCGTAGCTATGGCTACACCTTC. This gives the protein CSVYDRGRSYGYTF.

This clonotype showed up many times. The V call is TRBV10-3, the J call TRBJ2-2; D is undetermined. CDR3 length: 14 residues. Trimming shortened V by 3 bases and J by 8 bases, and 13 bases separated the two germline ends. Per the germline V gene, CDR1 is ENHRY and CDR2 is SYGVKD. The CDR3 bases are TGTGCCATCAGTGAAGGCTCGGAGACGGGGGAGCTGTTTTTT. This codes for CAISEGSETGELFF.

Notes on this clonotype: A much larger clone differs from this one at a single base, so this may be a read error. The chain combines TRBV5-1 with TRBJ2-2; tentative D call: TRBD1 (5 bases). The CDR3 is made up of 16 amino acids. Per germline, CDR1 SGHRS and CDR2 YFSETQ. CDR3 nucleotide sequence: TGCGTCAGCAGCTTGGCCGCCCAGGGCTCCACCGGGGAGCTGTTTTTT. Protein: CVSSLAAQGSTGELFF.

The J gene is TRBJ2-2, the V gene TRBV7-2; 10 bases agree with TRBD1. CDR1 and CDR2 from the germline V gene are SGHTA and FQGNSA. V trimming: 6 bases; J trimming: 6 bases; junction bases outside the gene matches: 13. CDR3 length equals 17 residues. This CDR3 is CASSQSPGTGVPGELFF. CDR3 DNA sequence: TGTGCCAGCAGTCAAAGCCCCGGGACAGGGGTTCCCGGGGAGCTGTTTTTT.

This clonotype was observed many times. The rearrangement uses TRBV5-1 and TRBJ2-7, with a tentative D call TRBD2 (6 bases). V gave up 5 bases and J gave up 0 bases, with 15 bases separating them. The length of the CDR3 is 15 residues. The germline V gene has CDR1 SGHRS and CDR2 YFSETQ. The CDR3 nucleotides read TGCGCCAGCAGTTTCAGCGGGCCGAGCTCCTACGAGCAGTACTTC. This encodes CASSFSGPSSYEQYF.

The chain couples TRBV7-6 to TRBJ2-2; a weak D match, TRBD2 (5 bases). The CDR3 contains 17 residues. The germline gives CDR1 SGHVS, CDR2 FNYEAQ. Trimming took off 2 bases at V and 5 bases at J, with 18 bases between the two ends. CDR3 sequence (DNA): TGTGCCAGCAGCTTACGGCCGAAGATAGCGACGACCGGGGAGCTGTTTTTT. It translates to CASSLRPKIATTGELFF.

This clonotype was counted ten times or more. The CDR3 region has the DNA TGTGCCAGCAGCTTGAATGGCTCGCCCCAGCATTTT. Protein sequence: CASSLNGSPQHF. The genes are TRBV5-6 and TRBJ1-5, with D unresolved. Trimming left V 1 base short and J 9 bases short, with 8 bases between. This CDR3 comprises 12 residues. Germline V gene data show CDR1 as SGHDT and CDR2 as YYEEEE. Drawing the rest from reference TRBV5-6 and TRBJ1-5, the complete variable domain is DAGVTQSPTHLIKTRGQQVTLRCSPKSGHDTVSWYQQALGQGPQFIFQYYEEEERQRGNFPDRFSGHQFPNYSSELNVNALLLGDSALYLCASSLNGSPQHFGDGTRLSIL.

The CDR3 region has the DNA TGTGCCAGCAGCTTAGGTTCTTCAGGGAACACCGGGGAGCTGTTTTTT. Protein sequence: CASSLGSSGNTGELFF. The gene calls are TRBV11-2 and TRBJ2-2; D ambiguous. V shed 1 base and J shed 1 base, with 10 bases lying between them. CDR1 SGHAT and CDR2 FQNNGV come from the germline V gene. The CDR3 sequence is 16 residues long. The full variable domain, completed using reference TRBV11-2 and TRBJ2-2, is EAGVAQSPRYKIIEKRQSVAFWCNPISGHATLYWYQQILGQGPKLLIQFQNNGVVDDSQLPKDRFSAERLKGVDSTLKIQPAKLEDSAVYLCASSLGSSGNTGELFFGEGSRLTVL.

This clonotype showed up many times. The chain is built from TRBV7-9 and TRBJ1-3; D is undetermined. Germline values: CDR1 SEHNR, CDR2 FQNEAQ (reference sequence). Deletions cut 2 bases from V and 0 bases from J, with 8 bases between. The CDR3 consists of 15 residues. This CDR3 is CASSLNTGSGNTIYF. CDR3 nucleotide sequence: TGTGCCAGCAGCTTAAATACCGGCTCTGGAAACACCATATATTTT.

This clonotype was detected many times. This sequence joins TRBV5-6 and TRBJ2-7, with 10 nucleotides matching TRBD1. This CDR3 is 14 amino acids long. J was trimmed by 6 bases and V by 3 bases; bases with no gene match: 6. Germline V lookup: CDR1 SGHDT, CDR2 YYEEEE. The CDR3 sequence is CASSWTGGTREQYF. The CDR3 coding sequence is TGTGCCAGCAGCTGGACAGGGGGGACACGCGAGCAGTACTTC.

The chain links TRBV4-2 to TRBJ2-5; D possibly corresponds to TRBD2 (6 bases). Deletions cut 5 bases from V and 2 bases from J, with 12 bases between. Germline V gene data show CDR1 as LGHNA and CDR2 as YNFKEQ. This CDR3 region has 14 residues. The CDR3 DNA reads as TGTGCCAGCAGCAAGGACCTAGCGCAAGAGACCCAGTACTTC. This sequence encodes CASSKDLAQETQYF.

This clonotype was counted many times. In DNA, the CDR3 is TGTGCCAGCAGTTCGGACACCAAAGAGACCCAGTACTTC. Encoded protein: CASSSDTKETQYF. The chain carries TRBV2 and TRBJ2-5; the D gene is possibly TRBD1 (5 bases). V lost 5 bases, J lost 3 bases, and 10 bases lay in between. The CDR3 is made up of 13 amino acids. The germline gives CDR1 SNHLY, CDR2 FYNNEI.